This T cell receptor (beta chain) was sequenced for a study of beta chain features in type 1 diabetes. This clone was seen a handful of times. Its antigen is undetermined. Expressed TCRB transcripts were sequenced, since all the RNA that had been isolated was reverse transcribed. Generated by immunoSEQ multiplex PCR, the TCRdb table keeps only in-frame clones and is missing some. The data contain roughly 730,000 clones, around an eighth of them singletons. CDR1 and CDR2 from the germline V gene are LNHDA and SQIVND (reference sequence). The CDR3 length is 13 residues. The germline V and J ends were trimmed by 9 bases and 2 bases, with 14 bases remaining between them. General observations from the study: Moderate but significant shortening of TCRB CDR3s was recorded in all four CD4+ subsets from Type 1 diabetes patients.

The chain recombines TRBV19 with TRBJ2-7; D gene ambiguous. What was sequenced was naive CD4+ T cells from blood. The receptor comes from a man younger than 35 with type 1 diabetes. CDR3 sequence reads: CASNDGSAYEQYF. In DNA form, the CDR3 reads TGTGCCAGCAACGATGGCAGTGCCTACGAGCAGTACTTC.